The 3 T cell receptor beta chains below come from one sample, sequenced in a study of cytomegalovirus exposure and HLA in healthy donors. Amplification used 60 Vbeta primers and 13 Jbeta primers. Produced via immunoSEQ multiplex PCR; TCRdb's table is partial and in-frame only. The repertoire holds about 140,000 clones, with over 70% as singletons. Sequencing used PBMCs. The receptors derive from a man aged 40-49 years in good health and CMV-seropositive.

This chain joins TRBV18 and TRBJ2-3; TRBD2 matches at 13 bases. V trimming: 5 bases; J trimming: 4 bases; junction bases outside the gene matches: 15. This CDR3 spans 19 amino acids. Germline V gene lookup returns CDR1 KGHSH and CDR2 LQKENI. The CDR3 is CASSVDMLGLAGEADTQYF. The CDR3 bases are TGTGCCAGCTCAGTCGATATGCTTGGACTAGCGGGGGAGGCAGATACGCAGTATTTT. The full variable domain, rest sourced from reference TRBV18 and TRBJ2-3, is NAGVMQNPRHLVRRRGQEARLRCSPMKGHSHVYWYRQLPEEGLKFMVYLQKENIIDESGMPKERFSAEFPKEGPSILRIQQVVRGDSAAYFCASSVDMLGLAGEADTQYFGPGTRLTVL.

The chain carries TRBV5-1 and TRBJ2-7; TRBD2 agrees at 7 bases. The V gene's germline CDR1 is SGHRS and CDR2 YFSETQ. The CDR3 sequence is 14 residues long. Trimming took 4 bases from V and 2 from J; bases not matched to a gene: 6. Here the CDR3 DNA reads TGCGCCAGCAGCCTGGTGGGACTAACCTACGAGCAGTACTTC. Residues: CASSLVGLTYEQYF.

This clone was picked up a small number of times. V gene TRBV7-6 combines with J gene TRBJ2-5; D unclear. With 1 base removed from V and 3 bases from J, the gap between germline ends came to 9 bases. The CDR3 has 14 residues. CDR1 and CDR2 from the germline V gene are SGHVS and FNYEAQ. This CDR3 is CASSLGLAEETQYF. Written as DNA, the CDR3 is TGTGCCAGCAGCTTAGGCCTCGCGGAAGAGACCCAGTACTTC.